This T cell receptor (beta chain) was retrieved from a study of cytomegalovirus exposure and HLA in healthy donors. Germline V gene data show CDR1 as MDHEN and CDR2 as SYDVKM. The CDR3 is made up of 14 amino acids. The V end was cut by 1 base, the J end by 8 bases, with 14 bases between. It was with 60 Vbeta and 13 Jbeta primers that the PCR ran. Some clones are missing from TCRdb's copy, which holds only in-frame ones; the method was immunoSEQ multiplex PCR. This repertoire shows 80,000 to 100,000 clones, about three quarters found once; its top ten account for roughly 1.5%. Regarding this clone: Its cognate antigen is unknown.

Overall study findings and caveats: Exclusion as indistinguishable affected some V segments, including TRBV6-2 and TRBV6-3. Rarity marked most TCR sequences, yet some public TCRs occurred in many donors.

This sequence was found in a man between 40 and 49 years old in good health and CMV-seronegative. The chain recombines TRBV28 with TRBJ2-5; D may be TRBD1 (5 bases). Sequenced: PBMCs. The CDR3, as DNA: TGTGCCAGCAGTTTATTAGGGGCCGCTCGAACCCAGTACTTC. It yields the protein CASSLLGAARTQYF.